This note documents a single T cell receptor beta chain sequence. This sample stems from a study of T cell changes during pregnancy in multiple sclerosis. Per the germline V gene, CDR1 is LGHNA and CDR2 is YSLEER. This CDR3 region has 15 residues. V was pared by 4 bases and J by 5 bases, with 7 bases of the junction left unmatched. Assay: immunoSEQ multiplex PCR; the TCRdb copy retains only in-frame clones and omits some. The sample comprises tens of thousands of clones, over 85% of which are singletons, and approximately 0.79% rests with the top ten. The clonotype originates from a female donor in good health, enrolled as a control in a pregnancy study. The chain uses TRBV4-3 and TRBJ2-1; 8 bases fit TRBD2. Source: peripheral blood, taken in the second trimester of pregnancy. The CDR3 DNA follows: TGCGCCAGCAGCCTACGGGGGGGCCAGAACAATGAGCAGTTCTTC. It translates to CASSLRGGQNNEQFF.